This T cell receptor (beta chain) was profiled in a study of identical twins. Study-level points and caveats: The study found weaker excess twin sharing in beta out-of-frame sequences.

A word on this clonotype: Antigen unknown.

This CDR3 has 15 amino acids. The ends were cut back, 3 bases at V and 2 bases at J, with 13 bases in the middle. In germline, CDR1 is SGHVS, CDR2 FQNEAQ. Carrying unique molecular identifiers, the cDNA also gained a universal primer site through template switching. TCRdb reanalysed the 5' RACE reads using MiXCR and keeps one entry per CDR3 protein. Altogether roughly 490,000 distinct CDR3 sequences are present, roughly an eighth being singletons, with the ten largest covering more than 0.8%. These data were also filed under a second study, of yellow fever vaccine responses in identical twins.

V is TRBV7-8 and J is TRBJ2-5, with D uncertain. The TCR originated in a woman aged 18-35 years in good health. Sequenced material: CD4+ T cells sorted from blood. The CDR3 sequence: CASSFTMGGQETQYF. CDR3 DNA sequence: TGTGCCAGCAGCTTCACTATGGGCGGACAAGAGACCCAGTACTTC. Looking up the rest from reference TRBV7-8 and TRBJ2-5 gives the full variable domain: GAGVSQSPRYKVAKRGQDVALRCDPISGHVSLFWYQQALGQGPEFLTYFQNEAQLDKSGLPSDRFFAERPEGSVSTLKIQRTQQEDSAVYLCASSFTMGGQETQYFGPGTRLLVL.